This TCR beta chain is from a study of T-cell reconstitution after alpha-beta-depleted transplantation in children. The study, taken as a whole, reports: Where some patients showed high TCRbeta diversity at day 60, it came from recipient T cells and thymic progenitors that had survived.

Germline V CDR1 and CDR2: MDHEN, SYDVKM. Trimming cost V 5 bases and J 4 bases, with 11 bases left between them. The CDR3 has 13 amino acids. In this sample, this clonotype is medium-sized. Its antigen is as yet unknown. Unique molecular identifiers were used in preparing the TCRbeta library. TCRdb re-derived calls from the PCR reads in MiXCR, one entry per CDR3 protein. The data show under 8,500 distinct CDR3 sequences, roughly a tenth seen once. The sequence came from a child in the first two years of life who had a stem cell transplant for acute myeloid leukemia, so the T cells may come from the graft donor. Sequencing was performed on PBMCs, mostly from graft donor cells, taken 180 days after TCRalphabeta/CD19-depleted stem cell transplant. The chain employs TRBV28 and TRBJ2-5; no definite D call. The CDR3 coding sequence is TGTGCCAGCAGTGCCCCTACCCCAGAGACCCAGTACTTC. It translates to CASSAPTPETQYF.